This T cell receptor (beta chain) appears in the sequencing data of a study of blood T cell repertoires in COVID-19. Germline V gene sequence: CDR1 SGHVS, CDR2 FQNEAQ. The CDR3 is made up of 15 amino acids. Trimming shortened V by 1 base and J by 11 bases, and 15 bases separated the two germline ends. Produced via immunoSEQ multiplex PCR; TCRdb's table is partial and in-frame only. The sample contains 50,000 to 65,000 clones, roughly 82% of which appear only once. The receptor comes from a woman aged 55-69 years with acute or convalescent COVID-19. Material for sequencing was peripheral blood. The chain uses TRBV7-8 and TRBJ1-6, with D perhaps TRBD1 (5 bases). The CDR3 DNA sequence: TGTGCCAGCAGCTTAGATCCGCAGGGATCGCCACCCCTCCACTTT. Residues: CASSLDPQGSPPLHF.